Each of the 6 T cell receptor beta chains below was sequenced from the same sample in a study of blood T cell repertoires in COVID-19. Clones were sequenced by immunoSEQ multiplex PCR, and TCRdb holds only the in-frame ones, with some missing. The sample has about 99,000 clones, about 85% seen once; the top ten hold 3.1%. Sequenced sample: peripheral blood. These receptor sequences come from a man aged 50 or older in a cohort sampled during active COVID-19.

The chain joins TRBV5-4 to TRBJ1-2, with TRBD1 matching 8 bases. The CDR3 totals 14 residues. CDR1 and CDR2 from the germline V gene are SGHNT and YYREEE (reference sequence). The V segment lost 1 base and the J segment 2 bases; nucleotides outside the gene matches: 1. CDR3 region: CASSLWTGNYGYTF. The CDR3 DNA reads TGTGCCAGCAGCTTGTGGACAGGGAACTATGGCTACACCTTC.

Concerning this clone itself: In the same sample, other DNA sequences code for this CDR3. The rearrangement uses TRBV28 and TRBJ1-3; D is uncertain. Germline V lookup: CDR1 MDHEN, CDR2 SYDVKM. The CDR3 covers 15 residues. V was shortened by 10 bases and J by 0 bases, with 16 bases between the two germline ends. This chain's CDR3 is CATEPSGISGNTIYF. CDR3 nucleotide sequence: TGTGCCACCGAACCCTCGGGGATCTCTGGAAACACCATATATTTT.

V usage is TRBV18 and J usage is TRBJ1-5; 11 bases line up with TRBD1. Germline loops: CDR1 KGHSH, CDR2 LQKENI. This CDR3 contains 15 residues. The V gene end was trimmed by 4 bases and the J gene end by 4 bases; junction bases not matched to a gene: 3. As DNA, the CDR3 is TGTGCCAGCTCACAGGGACAGGGGGGGAATCAGCCCCAGCATTTT. Translating gives CASSQGQGGNQPQHF.

This clone appeared once. The chain joins TRBV6-6 to TRBJ1-6; maybe TRBD1 (5 bases). CDR3 length equals 14 residues. The germline gives CDR1 MNHNY, CDR2 SVGAGI (reference sequence). Trimming left V 4 bases short and J 7 bases short, with 11 bases between. The CDR3 here is CASSSGIVNSPLHF. The CDR3 region has the DNA TGTGCCAGCAGTTCAGGGATTGTGAATTCACCCCTCCACTTT.

The chain's CDR3 is CASSTLADSSTDTQYF. The CDR3 nucleotides read TGTGCCAGCAGCACCCTAGCGGATTCTAGCACAGATACGCAGTATTTT. The chain links TRBV7-2 to TRBJ2-3, with 7 bases that match TRBD2. CDR3 length: 16 amino acids. Trimming took 5 bases from V and 0 from J; bases not matched to a gene: 8. Germline CDR1 is SGHTA and CDR2 is FQGNSA.

CDR3 sequence: CASSQGRAPSGANVLTF. The CDR3 nucleotides read TGTGCCAGCAGCCAAGGCAGGGCGCCATCTGGGGCCAACGTCCTGACTTTC. The J gene is TRBJ2-6, the V gene TRBV3-1 (or the pseudogene TRBV3-2); possible D gene TRBD1, 5 bases. Trimming pared 1 base from V and 1 base from J, leaving 11 bases between. The germline CDR1 and CDR2 sequences are LGHDT and YNNKEL (reference sequence). There are 17 residues in the CDR3.